Listed below are T cell receptor beta chains from one sample, sequenced in a study of blood T cell repertoires in COVID-19. Method: immunoSEQ multiplex PCR; TCRdb's copy keeps in-frame clones and lacks some. Of about 480,000 clones detected, 75% to 90% appear once; the ten largest clones hold around 4.4%. The sample comprised peripheral blood. Source of these receptors: a woman in her twenties or thirties with acute or convalescent COVID-19. Both conserved end residues are part of each CDR3. The D gene is left open where the match is weak. Clone size, where shown, is once, few, many, or a class for clones that have expanded.

clone_size j_call d_call v_call cdr3_nt cdr3_aa
. TRBJ1-5 . TRBV19 TGTGCCAGTAGTCCCACCGACGGGGGGACCAATCAGCCCCAGCATTTT CASSPTDGGTNQPQHF
. TRBJ2-3 TRBD1 TRBV7-9 TGTGCCAGCAGCTCACAGGGGGCAACAGATACGCAGTATTTT CASSSQGATDTQYF
few TRBJ2-5 . TRBV20-1 TGCAGTGCCGGGAGAAAAGAGACCCAGTACTTC CSAGRKETQYF
. TRBJ1-1 TRBD1 TRBV25-1 TGTGCCAGCAGTGAATCTTTAGGGGGCCACACTGAAGCTTTCTTT CASSESLGGHTEAFF
. TRBJ2-1 TRBD1 TRBV6-1 TGTGCCAGCAGTGGAGCCGGGACAGGGGCGGATAATGAGCAGTTCTTC CASSGAGTGADNEQFF
. TRBJ1-1 . TRBV4-1 TGCGCCAGCAGCCAGCAGGGGCCTAACACTGAAGCTTTCTTT CASSQQGPNTEAFF
once TRBJ2-1 TRBD2 TRBV10-1 TGCGCCAGCAGTGATCTCCCCAGCGGGGGGCTGTATGAGCAGTTCTTC CASSDLPSGGLYEQFF
. TRBJ2-2 . TRBV24-1 TGTGCCACCAGTGATGCGGACGGGGTGAACACCGGGGAGCTGTTTTTT CATSDADGVNTGELFF
. TRBJ2-3 . TRBV9 TGTGCCAGCAGCGTAAAGGGGTGGGCAGATACGCAGTATTTT CASSVKGWADTQYF
. TRBJ2-5 TRBD1 TRBV5-1 TGCGCCAGCAGCTGGGGGACAGGGACCGACGAGACCCAGTACTTC CASSWGTGTDETQYF
. TRBJ2-5 . TRBV28 TGTGCCAGCAGTTTCGGTGGAGAAGAGACCCAGTACTTC CASSFGGEETQYF
. TRBJ1-5 . TRBV30 TGTGCCTGGAGTGTAGATCGGGGTACGAGCAATCAGCCCCAGCATTTT CAWSVDRGTSNQPQHF
. TRBJ2-7 TRBD2 TRBV4-2 TGTGCCAGCAGCCAAGCGGGGGGGCCCTACGAGCAGTACTTC CASSQAGGPYEQYF
. TRBJ2-3 . TRBV29-1 TGCAGCGTTGAGGGCGCTGGCTTTGGCACAGATACGCAGTATTTT CSVEGAGFGTDTQYF
. TRBJ2-5 . TRBV28 TGTGCCAGCAGTTCCAGACAGGGGAGGGGAGAGACCCAGTACTTC CASSSRQGRGETQYF